The sample holds a few counts of the clone carrying this T cell receptor (beta chain). Antigen unknown. The data are from a study of post-analysis software for immune sequencing data. Regarding the study as a whole: There were four or five TRBV segments more frequent in patients than controls, and TRBV5-6, TRBV5-1 and TRBV20-1 were among them.

With 6 bases removed from V and 5 bases from J, the gap between germline ends came to 8 bases. This CDR3 is 11 amino acids long. The germline CDR1 and CDR2 sequences are SEHNR and FQNEAQ (reference sequence). Unique molecular identifiers had been added to the TCR beta cDNA libraries. Approximately 500,000 cDNA molecules were obtained from approximately 1 to 10 million T cells. TCRdb independently ran MiXCR on the PCR reads; one entry per CDR3 protein. In the table there are a few hundred thousand distinct CDR3 sequences, less than 45% of which are singletons. The TCR sequence derives from a girl between 10 and 17 years old with multiple sclerosis. The chain uses TRBV7-9 and TRBJ2-7; the D is unclear. The sequenced sample was blood. The DNA for the CDR3 is TGTGCCAGCAGTCCTCATAACGAGCAGTACTTC. Protein: CASSPHNEQYF.